Listed below are T cell receptor beta chains from one sample, sequenced in a study of beta chain features in type 1 diabetes. Sequenced by immunoSEQ multiplex PCR; TCRdb stores in-frame clones only, minus some. In the table there are fewer than 300,000 clones, around 9.9% of which are singletons. The source material was naive CD4+ T cells from blood. These receptors were collected from a young man with type 1 diabetes. Each CDR3 is given with its conserved first and last residue. The D gene is left open where the match is weak. Expanded clones get a size class; other rows say once, few or many, or leave the size out.

d_gene	j_gene	abundance	v_gene	CDR3nt	CDR3aa
NA	TRBJ2-7	NA	TRBV10-3	TGTGCCATCAGTAGCGGAGGAGACGAGCAGTACTTC	CAISSGGDEQYF
TRBD2	TRBJ2-4	NA	TRBV5-1	TGCGCCAGCAGCTTGGGACCGGGGGGGGAGAAAAACATTCAGTACTTC	CASSLGPGGEKNIQYF
TRBD1	TRBJ1-2	NA	TRBV7-2	TGTGCCAGCAGCTTAGTAGGGACAGGGGTAGGCTACACCTTC	CASSLVGTGVGYTF
NA	TRBJ2-4	many	TRBV4-3	TGCGCCAGCAGCCAAGGGGCAGAAGGGGACATTCAGTACTTC	CASSQGAEGDIQYF
TRBD2	TRBJ2-2	NA	TRBV5-6	TGTGCCAGCAGACCCACGGGGGGAGTCGGGGAGCTGTTTTTT	CASRPTGGVGELFF
NA	TRBJ2-3	NA	TRBV4-1	TGCGCCAGCAGCCAGGGAGGGGGACCACTGCAGTATTTT	CASSQGGGPLQYF
NA	TRBJ2-3	NA	TRBV11-2	TGTGCCAGCAGCTTCTTTAGAAGCTTCGCAGATACGCAGTATTTT	CASSFFRSFADTQYF
NA	TRBJ1-4	few	TRBV7-2	TGTGCCAGCAGCAGAGGGGAAAAACTGTTTTTT	CASSRGEKLFF
NA	TRBJ2-5	few	TRBV5-4	TGTGCCAGCAGCTTGGAGGGACGGAGGGACTTC	CASSLEGRRDF
TRBD1	TRBJ2-4	NA	TRBV5-4	TGTGCCAGCAGTAACGCTAGGGGGCCAGGCATTCAGTACTTC	CASSNARGPGIQYF
TRBD2	TRBJ2-3	NA	TRBV5-4	TGTGCCAGCAGCCCACTAGCGTATAGCACAGATACGCAGTATTTT	CASSPLAYSTDTQYF
NA	TRBJ1-5	few	TRBV4-2	TGTGCCAGCAGCCAAGATATGAGGAGCGATCAGCCCCAGCATTTT	CASSQDMRSDQPQHF
TRBD2	TRBJ2-7	few	TRBV4-2	TGTGCCAGCAGCCAAATATTCGCTAGCGGGGGTTACGAGCAGTACTTC	CASSQIFASGGYEQYF
TRBD1	TRBJ2-7	NA	TRBV5-1	TGCGCCAGCAGCTGGACAGGGAACCACGAGCAGTACTTC	CASSWTGNHEQYF
NA	TRBJ1-5	few	TRBV18	TGTGCCAGCTCACGACAGGCCGTCAATCAGCCCCAGCATTTT	CASSRQAVNQPQHF
TRBD2	TRBJ2-7	few	TRBV18	TGTGCCAGCTGCTCTAGCGGGGGTTTCTACGAGCAGTACTTC	CASCSSGGFYEQYF
NA	TRBJ2-3	few	TRBV7-9	TGTGCCAGCAGCTTAGGAGGTCCCTTAAAGCCGCAGTATTTT	CASSLGGPLKPQYF
TRBD2	TRBJ2-7	NA	TRBV25-1	TGTGCCAGCACGGGCGGGGGGTACTACGAGCAGTACTTC	CASTGGGYYEQYF
NA	TRBJ2-7	NA	TRBV30	TGTGCCTGGAAGGAGAGCTACGAGCAGTACTTC	CAWKESYEQYF
NA	TRBJ1-1	few	TRBV5-1	TGCGCCAGCAGCTTGGCGGGACAGAACACTGAAGCTTTCTTT	CASSLAGQNTEAFF
NA	TRBJ2-1	few	TRBV5-1	TGCGCCAGCAGTCCCGGGACTTATAGCTCCTACAATGAGCAGTTCTTC	CASSPGTYSSYNEQFF
TRBD1	TRBJ2-3	few	TRBV5-1	TGCGCCAGCAGCGAGACAGGGGGCACAGATACGCAGTATTTT	CASSETGGTDTQYF
NA	TRBJ1-2	few	TRBV28	TGTGCCAGCAGTTTAAGGAGATCCGGTGGCTACACCTTC	CASSLRRSGGYTF
NA	TRBJ2-6	few	TRBV4-3	TGCGCCAGCAGCCGTGACAACTCTGGGGCCAACGTCCTGACTTTC	CASSRDNSGANVLTF
NA	TRBJ2-3	few	TRBV5-1	TGCGCCAGCAGCTTCGGGCAGGGTCCAGATACGCAGTATTTT	CASSFGQGPDTQYF
TRBD1	TRBJ2-2	few	TRBV11-2	TGTGCCAGCAGCCTCCGTCGGACAGGGGGCACCGGGGAGCTGTTTTTT	CASSLRRTGGTGELFF